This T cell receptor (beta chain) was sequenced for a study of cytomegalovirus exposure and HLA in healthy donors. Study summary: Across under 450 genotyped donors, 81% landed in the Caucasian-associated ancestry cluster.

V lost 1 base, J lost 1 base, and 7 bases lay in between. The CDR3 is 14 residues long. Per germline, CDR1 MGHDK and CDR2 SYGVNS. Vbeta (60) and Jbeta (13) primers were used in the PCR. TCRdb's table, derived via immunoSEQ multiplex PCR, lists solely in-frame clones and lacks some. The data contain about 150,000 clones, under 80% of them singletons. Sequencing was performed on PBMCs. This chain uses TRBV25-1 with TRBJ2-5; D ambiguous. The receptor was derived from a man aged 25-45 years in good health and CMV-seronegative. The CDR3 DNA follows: TGTGCCAGCAGTGAATTGTACAGCCAAGAGACCCAGTACTTC. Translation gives CASSELYSQETQYF.